This T cell receptor (beta chain) was documented in a study of blood T cells in healthy people across ages. The CDR3 has 16 amino acids. V lost 1 base to trimming and J lost 3 bases, with 13 bases between them. Per the germline V gene, CDR1 is LGHDT and CDR2 is YNNKEL (reference sequence). A second PCR of roughly 7 to 11 cycles used a sample-barcoded 5' primer and a J-beta primer mix. TCRdb analysed the 5' RACE reads with MiXCR anew, one entry per CDR3 protein. This sample carries 800,000 or so distinct CDR3 sequences, approximately 67% of them seen once, and the ten largest clones take roughly 26%. This clonotype was recorded once.

The sequence derives from a man aged 25-45 years in good health. The chain is built from TRBV3-1 and TRBJ2-1, with D tentatively TRBD2 (5 bases). Material for sequencing was blood. This CDR3 reads CASSQGRVAVYNEQFF. In DNA, the CDR3 is TGTGCCAGCAGCCAAGGGCGGGTGGCCGTCTACAATGAGCAGTTCTTC.